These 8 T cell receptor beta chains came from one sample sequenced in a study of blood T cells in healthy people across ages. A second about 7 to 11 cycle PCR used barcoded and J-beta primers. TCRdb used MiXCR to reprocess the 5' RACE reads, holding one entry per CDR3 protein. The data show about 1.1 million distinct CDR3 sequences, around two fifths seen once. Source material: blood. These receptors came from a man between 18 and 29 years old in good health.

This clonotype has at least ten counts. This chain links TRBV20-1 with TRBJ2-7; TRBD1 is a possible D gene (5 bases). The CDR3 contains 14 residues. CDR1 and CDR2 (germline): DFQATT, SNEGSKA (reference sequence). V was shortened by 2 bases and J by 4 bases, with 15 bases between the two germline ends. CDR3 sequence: CSARSEKKGYEQYF. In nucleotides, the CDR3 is TGCAGTGCTAGAAGTGAAAAAAAGGGGTACGAGCAGTACTTC.

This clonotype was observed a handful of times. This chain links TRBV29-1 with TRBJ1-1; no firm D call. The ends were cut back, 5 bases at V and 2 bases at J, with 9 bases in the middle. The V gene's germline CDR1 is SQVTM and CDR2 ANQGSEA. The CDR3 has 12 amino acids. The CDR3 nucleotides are TGCAGCGTTTTCCCAGCAAACACTGAAGCTTTCTTT. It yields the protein CSVFPANTEAFF.

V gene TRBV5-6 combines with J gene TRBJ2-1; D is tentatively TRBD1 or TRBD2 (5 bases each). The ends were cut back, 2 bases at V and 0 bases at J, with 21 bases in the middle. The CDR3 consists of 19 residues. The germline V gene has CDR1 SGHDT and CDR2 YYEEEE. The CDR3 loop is CASSLPRDQWGSSYNEQFF. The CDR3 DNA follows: TGTGCCAGCAGCTTACCCCGGGACCAATGGGGAAGCTCCTACAATGAGCAGTTCTTC.

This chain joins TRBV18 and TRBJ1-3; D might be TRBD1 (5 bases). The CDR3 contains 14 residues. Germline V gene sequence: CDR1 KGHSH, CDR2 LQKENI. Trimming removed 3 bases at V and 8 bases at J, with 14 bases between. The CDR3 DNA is TGTGCCAGCTCACCGTGGGGGATGCGCGACACCATATATTTT. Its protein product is CASSPWGMRDTIYF.

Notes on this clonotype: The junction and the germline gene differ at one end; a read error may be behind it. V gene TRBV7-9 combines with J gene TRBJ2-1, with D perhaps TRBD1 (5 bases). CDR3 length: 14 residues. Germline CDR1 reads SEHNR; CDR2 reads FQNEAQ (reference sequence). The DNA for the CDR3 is TGTGCCGGCAGCTTAGACACGACAGACAATGAGCAGTTCTTC. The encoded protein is CAGSLDTTDNEQFF.

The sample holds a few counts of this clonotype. CDR3 sequence: CASSLGVGGQGINYGYTF. CDR3 nucleotide sequence: TGTGCCAGCAGCTTAGGTGTTGGCGGACAGGGTATTAACTATGGCTACACCTTC. The genes are TRBV13 and TRBJ1-2; TRBD1 matches at 8 bases. The junction had 10 bases not matched to a gene; V was cut back by 0 bases and J by 1 base. The germline gives CDR1 PRHDT, CDR2 FYEKMQ (reference sequence). The CDR3 is 18 residues long.

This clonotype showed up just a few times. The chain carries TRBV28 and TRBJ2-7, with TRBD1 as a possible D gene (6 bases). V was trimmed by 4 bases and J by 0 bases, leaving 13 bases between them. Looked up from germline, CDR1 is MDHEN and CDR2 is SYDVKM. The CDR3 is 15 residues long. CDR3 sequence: CASSSGQRSSYEQYF. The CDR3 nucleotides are TGTGCCAGCAGTTCCGGACAGCGGAGCTCCTACGAGCAGTACTTC.

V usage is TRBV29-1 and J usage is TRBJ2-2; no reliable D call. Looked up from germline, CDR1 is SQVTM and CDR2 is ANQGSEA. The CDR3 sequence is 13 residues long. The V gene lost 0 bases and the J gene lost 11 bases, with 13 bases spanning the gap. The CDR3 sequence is CSVEDGRNRELFF. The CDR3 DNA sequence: TGCAGCGTTGAAGATGGAAGGAACAGAGAGCTGTTTTTT.